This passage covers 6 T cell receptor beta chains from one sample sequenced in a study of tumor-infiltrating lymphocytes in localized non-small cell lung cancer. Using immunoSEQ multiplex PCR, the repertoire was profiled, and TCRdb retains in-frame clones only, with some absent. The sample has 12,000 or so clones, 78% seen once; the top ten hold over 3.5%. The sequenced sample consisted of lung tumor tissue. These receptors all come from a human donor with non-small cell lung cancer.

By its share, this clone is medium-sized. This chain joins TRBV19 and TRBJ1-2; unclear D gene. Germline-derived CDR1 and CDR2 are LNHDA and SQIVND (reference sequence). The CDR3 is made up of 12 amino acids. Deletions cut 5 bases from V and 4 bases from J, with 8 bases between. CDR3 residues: CASSSEVYGYTF. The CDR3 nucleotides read TGTGCCAGTAGTTCGGAGGTCTATGGCTACACCTTC.

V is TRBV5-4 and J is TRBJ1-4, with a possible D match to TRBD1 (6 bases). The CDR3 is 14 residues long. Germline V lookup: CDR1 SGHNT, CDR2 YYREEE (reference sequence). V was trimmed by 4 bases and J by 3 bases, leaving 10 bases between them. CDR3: CASSVPGANEKLFF. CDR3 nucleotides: TGTGCCAGCAGCGTCCCAGGGGCTAATGAAAAACTGTTTTTT.

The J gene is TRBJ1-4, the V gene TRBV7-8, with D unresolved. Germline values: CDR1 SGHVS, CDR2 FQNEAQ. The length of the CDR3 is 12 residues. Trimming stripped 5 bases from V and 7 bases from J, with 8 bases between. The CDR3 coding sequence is TGTGCCAGCAGCCTAGGAGGTGAAAAACTGTTTTTT. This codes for CASSLGGEKLFF.

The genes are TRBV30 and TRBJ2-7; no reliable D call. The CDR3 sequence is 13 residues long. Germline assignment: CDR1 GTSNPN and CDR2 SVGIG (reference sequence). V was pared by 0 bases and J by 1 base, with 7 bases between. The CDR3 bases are TGTGCCTGGAGTGTCAGGAAGTCCTACGAGCAGTACTTC. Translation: CAWSVRKSYEQYF.

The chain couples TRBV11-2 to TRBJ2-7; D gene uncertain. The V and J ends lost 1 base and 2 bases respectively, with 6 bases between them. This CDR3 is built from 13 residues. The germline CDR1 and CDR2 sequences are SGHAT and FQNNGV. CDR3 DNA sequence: TGTGCCAGCAGCTTAGTCCACGCCTACGAGCAGTACGTC. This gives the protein CASSLVHAYEQYV.

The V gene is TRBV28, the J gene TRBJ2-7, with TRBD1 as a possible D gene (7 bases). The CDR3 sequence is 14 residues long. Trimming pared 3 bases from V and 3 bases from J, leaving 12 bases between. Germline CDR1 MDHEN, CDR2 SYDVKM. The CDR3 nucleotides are TGTGCCAGCAGTTTCCAGGGGGGTCACTACGAGCAGTACTTC. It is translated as CASSFQGGHYEQYF.